This record covers a single TCR beta chain. This table comes from immunoSEQ multiplex PCR, and its TCRdb copy is limited to in-frame clones, with some not included. The data hold about 280,000 clones, with about 83% observed a single time. The CDR3 is made up of 16 amino acids. CDR1 is LGHNA and CDR2 is YNFKEQ in the germline V gene. Unmatched junction bases numbered 2, after V lost 2 bases and J lost 1 base. The data originate from a study of blood T cell repertoires in COVID-19. Recruits, aged about 18 to 89 years, lived in some 25 US areas. Allocation to cohorts depended on clinical history reported by the participants. Donors of Cohort 3 who recovered were those that had two negative PCRs, clearance, or symptom resolution.

The sequence was obtained from a woman in her 40s who had recovered from COVID-19. The material sequenced was PBMCs or T cells enriched from blood (not recorded which). The chain has TRBV4-2 and TRBJ2-1; 10 nucleotides line up with TRBD2. The CDR3 loop is CASSQLAGVSYNEQFF. The CDR3 nucleotides are TGTGCCAGCAGCCAACTAGCGGGAGTTTCCTACAATGAGCAGTTCTTC.